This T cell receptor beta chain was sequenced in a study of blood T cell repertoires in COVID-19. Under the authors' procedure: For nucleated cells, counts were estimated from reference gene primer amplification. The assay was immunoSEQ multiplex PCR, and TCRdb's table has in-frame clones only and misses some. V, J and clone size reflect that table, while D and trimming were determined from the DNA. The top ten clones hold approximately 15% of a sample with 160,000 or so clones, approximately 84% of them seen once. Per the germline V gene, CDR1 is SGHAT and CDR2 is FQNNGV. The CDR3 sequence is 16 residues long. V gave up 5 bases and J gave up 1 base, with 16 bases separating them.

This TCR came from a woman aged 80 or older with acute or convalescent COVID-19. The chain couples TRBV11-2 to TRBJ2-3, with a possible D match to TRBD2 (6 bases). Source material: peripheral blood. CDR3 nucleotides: TGTGCCAGCAGCGCTACGACTAGACTTGGCACAGATACGCAGTATTTT. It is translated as CASSATTRLGTDTQYF.